This TCR beta chain was observed in a study of technical replicates of blood from four donors. The V gene end was trimmed by 5 bases and the J gene end by 0 bases; junction bases not matched to a gene: 3. The CDR3 has 16 amino acids. Germline V gene lookup returns CDR1 MNHEY and CDR2 SMNVEV (reference sequence). TCRdb keeps only in-frame clones here, not all; method: immunoSEQ multiplex PCR. The sample includes about 84,000 clones, 93% seen only once; the top ten take roughly 0.26%. The source material was T cells isolated from PBMCs. The chain links TRBV27 to TRBJ2-3; 12 bases are a match to TRBD2. The source is a human donor in good health. In DNA form, the CDR3 reads TGTGCCAGCAGTCCGGGGACTAGCGGGAGCACAGATACGCAGTATTTT. It translates to CASSPGTSGSTDTQYF.